These T cell receptor beta chains were read from a single sample in a study of blood T cell repertoires in COVID-19. Method: immunoSEQ multiplex PCR; TCRdb's copy keeps in-frame clones and lacks some. The table lists around 700,000 clones, around 90% of them singletons, with under 0.3% in the top ten. The sequenced material came from peripheral blood. These receptor sequences come from a woman between 18 and 29 years old with acute or convalescent COVID-19. The CDR3 runs from the conserved cysteine through the conserved F or W. A D gene is named only where the DNA matches it firmly. Expanded clones get a size class; other rows say once, few or many, or leave the size out.

CDR3 protein: CASSIEEGANYGYTF
CDR3 DNA: TGTGCCAGTAGTATAGAGGAGGGAGCTAACTATGGCTACACCTTC
J gene: TRBJ1-2
clone size: NA
D gene: NA
CDR3 length: 15
V gene: TRBV19

CDR3 protein: CASSTVSSGNTIYF
CDR3 DNA: TGTGCCAGCTCTACCGTGAGCTCTGGAAACACCATATATTTT
J gene: TRBJ1-3
clone size: NA
D gene: NA
CDR3 length: 14
V gene: TRBV2

CDR3 protein: CASSFEGTGVFKDGYTF
CDR3 DNA: TGTGCCAGCAGTTTTGAAGGAACAGGGGTTTTTAAAGATGGCTACACCTTC
J gene: TRBJ1-2
clone size: once
D gene: TRBD1
CDR3 length: 17
V gene: TRBV27

CDR3 protein: CASSPLDRDSPLHF
CDR3 DNA: TGTGCCAGCAGCCCTCTAGATAGAGATTCACCCCTCCACTTT
J gene: TRBJ1-6
clone size: NA
D gene: NA
CDR3 length: 14
V gene: TRBV7-9

CDR3 protein: CASSLGKSIYF
CDR3 DNA: TGTGCCAGCAGCCTAGGAAAGTCCATATATTTT
J gene: TRBJ1-3
clone size: NA
D gene: NA
CDR3 length: 11
V gene: TRBV27

CDR3 protein: CATSDLLPPLSSYNEQFF
CDR3 DNA: TGTGCCACCAGTGATTTACTGCCCCCGTTGAGCTCCTACAATGAGCAGTTCTTC
J gene: TRBJ2-1
clone size: once
D gene: NA
CDR3 length: 18
V gene: TRBV24-1

CDR3 protein: CASSSQGSEYGYTF
CDR3 DNA: TGTGCCAGCAGCTCACAGGGGTCAGAGTATGGCTACACCTTC
J gene: TRBJ1-2
clone size: NA
D gene: TRBD1
CDR3 length: 14
V gene: TRBV5-6

CDR3 protein: CATSRERTSATYEQYF
CDR3 DNA: TGTGCCACCAGCAGAGAAAGGACTAGCGCAACCTACGAGCAGTACTTC
J gene: TRBJ2-7
clone size: NA
D gene: TRBD2
CDR3 length: 16
V gene: TRBV15

CDR3 protein: CASSLQGADNSPLHF
CDR3 DNA: TGCGCCAGCAGCTTACAGGGGGCAGATAATTCACCCCTCCACTTT
J gene: TRBJ1-6
clone size: NA
D gene: TRBD1
CDR3 length: 15
V gene: TRBV5-1

CDR3 protein: CSVEGAGSYGYTF
CDR3 DNA: TGCAGCGTTGAGGGGGCAGGGAGCTATGGCTACACCTTC
J gene: TRBJ1-2
clone size: NA
D gene: NA
CDR3 length: 13
V gene: TRBV29-1

CDR3 protein: CASSPGVITEAFF
CDR3 DNA: TGTGCCAGCAGTCCAGGGGTTATCACTGAAGCTTTCTTT
J gene: TRBJ1-1
clone size: NA
D gene: NA
CDR3 length: 13
V gene: TRBV12-3/TRBV12-4

CDR3 protein: CASSLPMGPIYEQYF
CDR3 DNA: TGTGCCAGCAGCTTACCCATGGGGCCTATCTACGAGCAGTACTTC
J gene: TRBJ2-7
clone size: NA
D gene: NA
CDR3 length: 15
V gene: TRBV11-2

CDR3 protein: CASTPSRDRAFFNYGYTF
CDR3 DNA: TGTGCCAGCACTCCATCCCGGGACAGGGCCTTCTTTAACTATGGCTACACCTTC
J gene: TRBJ1-2
clone size: NA
D gene: TRBD1
CDR3 length: 18
V gene: TRBV6-6

CDR3 protein: CASSVEGDGYTF
CDR3 DNA: TGTGCCAGCAGCGTAGAGGGGGATGGCTACACCTTC
J gene: TRBJ1-2
clone size: NA
D gene: NA
CDR3 length: 12
V gene: TRBV9

CDR3 protein: CASSVAGGLF
CDR3 DNA: TGTGCCAGCAGCGTAGCGGGGGGGCTGTTC
J gene: TRBJ2-7
clone size: NA
D gene: TRBD2
CDR3 length: 10
V gene: TRBV9

CDR3 protein: CASSAAGTGSGYTF
CDR3 DNA: TGTGCCAGCAGCGCAGCCGGGACAGGGAGTGGCTACACCTTC
J gene: TRBJ1-2
clone size: NA
D gene: TRBD1
CDR3 length: 14
V gene: TRBV5-6

CDR3 protein: CASSTGGATEAFF
CDR3 DNA: TGTGCCAGCAGCACAGGTGGGGCAACTGAAGCTTTCTTT
J gene: TRBJ1-1
clone size: NA
D gene: NA
CDR3 length: 13
V gene: TRBV3-1/TRBV3-2

CDR3 protein: CASSIHRTGQPQHF
CDR3 DNA: TGTGCCAGCAGCATCCACAGGACCGGACAGCCCCAGCATTTT
J gene: TRBJ1-5
clone size: NA
D gene: NA
CDR3 length: 14
V gene: TRBV6-5

CDR3 protein: CASSQPDRLNTEAFF
CDR3 DNA: TGCGCCAGCAGCCAACCGGACAGGTTGAACACTGAAGCTTTCTTT
J gene: TRBJ1-1
clone size: few
D gene: TRBD1
CDR3 length: 15
V gene: TRBV4-1

CDR3 protein: CASSLHARGRPTYEQYF
CDR3 DNA: TGCGCCAGCAGCCTACACGCCCGGGGTCGTCCTACCTACGAGCAGTACTTC
J gene: TRBJ2-7
clone size: NA
D gene: NA
CDR3 length: 17
V gene: TRBV4-1